These 19 T cell receptor beta chains originate from one sample sequenced in a study of blood T cell repertoires in COVID-19. Assay: immunoSEQ multiplex PCR; the TCRdb copy retains only in-frame clones and omits some. The table shows more than 200,000 clones, with approximately 80% occurring only once. Sequencing used peripheral blood. The receptors were sampled from a woman between 40 and 50 years old with active or convalescent COVID-19.

The genes are TRBV5-6 and TRBJ2-1, with D possibly matching TRBD2 (7 bases). This CDR3 is built from 15 residues. The germline gives CDR1 SGHDT, CDR2 YYEEEE. With 1 base removed from V and 7 bases from J, the gap between germline ends came to 15 bases. The chain's CDR3 is CASSLIDKGGNEQFF. The CDR3 coding sequence is TGTGCCAGCAGCTTGATTGACAAGGGGGGGAATGAGCAGTTCTTC.

The sample holds many counts of this clone. CDR3 sequence: CAWTSGGRKFF. CDR3 DNA sequence: TGTGCCTGGACTAGCGGGGGTAGAAAGTTCTTC. V is TRBV30 and J is TRBJ2-1; 10 bases are a match to TRBD2. Germline CDR1 reads GTSNPN; CDR2 reads SVGIG (reference sequence). V dropped 4 bases and J dropped 14; count of bases not matched to a gene: 5. This CDR3 region has 11 residues.

V and J are TRBV7-8 and TRBJ1-6; 8 bases map to TRBD1. CDR3 length: 16 residues. Per germline, CDR1 SGHVS and CDR2 FQNEAQ. After removal of 0 bases from V and 5 bases from J, the junction contained 3 bases not matched to a gene. Here the CDR3 reads CASSLATGGNNSPLHF. The DNA for the CDR3 is TGTGCCAGCAGCTTAGCCACAGGGGGGAATAATTCACCCCTCCACTTT. Looking up the rest from reference TRBV7-8 and TRBJ1-6 gives the full variable domain: GAGVSQSPRYKVAKRGQDVALRCDPISGHVSLFWYQQALGQGPEFLTYFQNEAQLDKSGLPSDRFFAERPEGSVSTLKIQRTQQEDSAVYLCASSLATGGNNSPLHFGNGTRLTVT.

This sequence joins TRBV12-3 or TRBV12-4 and TRBJ1-1, with 7 bases matching TRBD1. The junction had 4 bases not matched to a gene; V was cut back by 3 bases and J by 6 bases. CDR3 length equals 13 residues. CDR3 bases: TGTGCCAGCAGTTTGGGACAGATTCCTGAAGCTTTCTTT. It encodes CASSLGQIPEAFF.

V gene TRBV12-3 or TRBV12-4 combines with J gene TRBJ1-2; 9 bases agree with TRBD1. The trim removed 6 bases at V and 8 bases at J, leaving 7 bases unmatched. This CDR3 comprises 13 residues. CDR3 sequence (DNA): TGTGCCAGCAGCCGGGGACAGGGCTCCGGCTACACCTTC. Its translation is CASSRGQGSGYTF.

The genes are TRBV5-1 and TRBJ2-1; D is perhaps TRBD2 (6 bases). CDR3 size: 13 residues. Germline V gene data show CDR1 as SGHRS and CDR2 as YFSETQ. Trimming stripped 4 bases from V and 6 bases from J, with 11 bases between. The chain's CDR3 is CASSDTSPNEQFF. The DNA for the CDR3 is TGCGCCAGCAGCGATACTAGCCCCAATGAGCAGTTCTTC. Supplemented by reference TRBV5-1 and TRBJ2-1, the full variable domain reads KAGVTQTPRYLIKTRGQQVTLSCSPISGHRSVSWYQQTPGQGLQFLFEYFSETQRNKGNFPGRFSGRQFSNSRSEMNVSTLELGDSALYLCASSDTSPNEQFFGPGTRLTVL.

This clone was recorded only once. The genes are TRBV18 and TRBJ1-4; 9 bases match TRBD1. Germline V gives CDR1 KGHSH, CDR2 LQKENI. The J segment lost 0 bases and the V segment lost 3 bases, leaving 2 bases of the junction unmatched. The CDR3 is 16 residues long. CDR3 DNA sequence: TGTGCCAGCTCACCTCGGGACAGGGCAACTAATGAAAAACTGTTTTTT. It yields the protein CASSPRDRATNEKLFF.

This clone showed up just a few times. The gene calls are TRBV14 and TRBJ1-6; TRBD1 is a possible D gene (5 bases). Germline CDR1 and CDR2: SGHDN and FVKESK. Between the trimmed V and J ends, which lost 5 bases and 6 bases, there was a span of 17 bases. CDR3 length: 16 residues. The CDR3 DNA is TGTGCCAGCAGCTCATTTGGGGGGTTTGGTAATTCACCCCTCCACTTT. Translated: CASSSFGGFGNSPLHF.

CDR3 DNA sequence: TGTGCCAGCAGCCCCCCCCTTGTGAGCGGGAAAGAGACCCAGTACTTC. Residues: CASSPPLVSGKETQYF. V is TRBV9 and J is TRBJ2-5; 7 nucleotides align to TRBD2. The CDR3 is 16 residues long. Germline CDR1 and CDR2: SGDLS and YYNGEE. After removal of 4 bases from V and 3 bases from J, the junction contained 12 bases not matched to a gene.

This clone appeared a single time. The chain has TRBV4-2 and TRBJ2-2; 8 bases map to TRBD1. The germline V gene has CDR1 LGHNA and CDR2 YNFKEQ. The CDR3 is 18 residues long. V lost 0 bases, J lost 5 bases, and 11 bases stayed unmatched. This CDR3 reads CASSQELRGQGRTGELFF. The CDR3 nucleotides are TGTGCCAGCAGCCAAGAGCTTCGAGGACAGGGACGAACCGGGGAGCTGTTTTTT.

The genes are TRBV9 and TRBJ2-2, with TRBD2 as a possible D gene (6 bases). With 1 base removed from V and 5 bases from J, the gap between germline ends came to 6 bases. This CDR3 contains 13 residues. From germline, CDR1 is SGDLS and CDR2 YYNGEE. DNA for the CDR3: TGTGCCAGCAGCGTACGGGGGACCGGGGAGCTGTTTTTT. This translates into CASSVRGTGELFF.

The J gene is TRBJ1-2, the V gene TRBV7-9, with a possible D match to TRBD1 (5 bases). This CDR3 spans 14 amino acids. Germline CDR1 is SEHNR and CDR2 is FQNEAQ (reference sequence). V was trimmed by 4 bases and J by 4 bases, leaving 13 bases between them. The CDR3 here is CASSYTSDSYGYTF. CDR3 coding DNA: TGTGCCAGCAGCTACACATCCGACAGCTATGGCTACACCTTC.

The chain employs TRBV10-3 and TRBJ1-5; D is unclear. This CDR3 has 12 amino acids. Germline CDR1 is ENHRY and CDR2 is SYGVKD. The ends were cut back, 2 bases at V and 6 bases at J, with 5 bases in the middle. CDR3 in amino acids: CAISEGGQPQHF. CDR3 DNA: TGTGCCATCAGTGAGGGCGGTCAGCCCCAGCATTTT.

This clone was seen more than once but under ten times. The J gene is TRBJ1-2, the V gene TRBV7-2; maybe TRBD1 (6 bases). Germline-derived CDR1 and CDR2 are SGHTA and FQGNSA. V was shortened by 5 bases and J by 0 bases, with 10 bases between the two germline ends. This CDR3 has 14 amino acids. The CDR3 spells CASSPRTANYGYTF. The CDR3 nucleotides read TGTGCCAGCAGCCCCCGGACAGCTAACTATGGCTACACCTTC.

The sample holds a few counts of this clone. Written as DNA, the CDR3 is TGTGCCAGCAGCCCTAGACTAGCGGGCTCAGATACGCAGTATTTT. This codes for CASSPRLAGSDTQYF. The chain uses TRBV7-3 and TRBJ2-3, with 10 bases fitting TRBD2. The CDR3 has 15 residues. The trim removed 5 bases at V and 4 bases at J, leaving 6 bases unmatched. The germline V gene has CDR1 SGHTA and CDR2 FQGTGA. Full variable domain (outside the CDR3, taken from reference TRBV7-3 and TRBJ2-3): GAGVSQTPSNKVTEKGKYVELRCDPISGHTALYWYRQSLGQGPEFLIYFQGTGAADDSGLPNDRFFAVRPEGSVSTLKIQRTERGDSAVYLCASSPRLAGSDTQYFGPGTRLTVL.

The J gene is TRBJ1-5, the V gene TRBV28; D is possibly TRBD1 (6 bases). V dropped 6 bases and J dropped 1 base, with 19 bases sitting between them. Germline V CDR1 and CDR2: MDHEN, SYDVKM. This CDR3 spans 17 amino acids. This CDR3 reads CASRQVQGARSNQPQHF. The CDR3 coding sequence is TGTGCCAGCAGACAAGTACAGGGAGCTAGGAGCAATCAGCCCCAGCATTTT.

The V and J genes are TRBV9 and TRBJ2-2; tentatively, D is TRBD2 (6 bases). Germline CDR1 and CDR2: SGDLS and YYNGEE. The CDR3 consists of 15 residues. The germline V and J ends were trimmed by 4 bases and 4 bases, with 14 bases remaining between them. The DNA for the CDR3 is TGTGCCAGCAGCTTGGGGACTGAGGGCACCGGGGAGCTGTTTTTT. Encoded protein: CASSLGTEGTGELFF.

The chain carries TRBV5-1 and TRBJ1-4; 8 bases are shared with TRBD1. V dropped 3 bases and J dropped 8; count of bases not matched to a gene: 12. Germline V gives CDR1 SGHRS, CDR2 YFSETQ. This CDR3 contains 16 residues. CDR3 amino acids: CASSSEGGRGHEKLFF. DNA for the CDR3: TGCGCCAGCAGCTCCGAGGGCGGCAGGGGGCACGAAAAACTGTTTTTT.

Turning to this clone: Germline is not matched at one junction end, which may reflect a read error. V gene TRBV7-7 combines with J gene TRBJ2-2; 7 positions match TRBD1. The CDR3 totals 16 residues. The V gene's germline CDR1 is SSHAT and CDR2 FNYEAQ (reference sequence). DNA for the CDR3: TGTGCTAGCAGCTTAACCACAGGGGCGAGCACCGGGGAGCTGTTTTTT. It is translated as CASSLTTGASTGELFF.